This TCR beta chain was profiled in a study of OX40 agonist ivuxolimab in advanced cancers. As for the study in general: The group had a mean age of 60 years, ranged from about 20 to 79, and was around 82% male. Study-wide findings and caveats: People who partly responded at 0.1-3.0 mg/kg had some of the least clonal expansion seen. Averaging showed that CD8+ T cells had more expanded clones than CD4+ did.

Samples were taken at baseline and on day 1 of cycles 4 and 7. Clones were sequenced by immunoSEQ multiplex PCR, and TCRdb holds only the in-frame ones, with some missing. The data show roughly 90,000 clones, around nine tenths seen once. The germline CDR1 and CDR2 sequences are SGHTS and YDEGEE. The CDR3 contains 15 residues. V dropped 4 bases and J dropped 5 bases, with 19 bases sitting between them. This clone occurred once. Its antigen is not known. The chain uses TRBV5-8 and TRBJ2-7; the D gene could be TRBD1 or TRBD2 (6 bases each). The material sequenced was CD4+ or CD8+ T cells sorted from blood, taken in a trial of the OX40 agonist ivuxolimab. The receptor was derived from an adult with an advanced solid tumor such as melanoma, head and neck, liver or kidney cancer. The CDR3: CASSGGTSEWNEQYF. The CDR3 coding sequence is TGTGCCAGCAGCGGCGGGACATCGGAATGGAACGAGCAGTACTTC.